This entry concerns a single TCR beta chain. Its antigen is unidentified. The V and J ends lost 6 bases and 3 bases respectively, with 9 bases between them. Germline V gene lookup returns CDR1 SNHLY and CDR2 FYNNEI. This CDR3 contains 12 residues. The data stem from a study of chemoradiotherapy in HPV16-positive cancers. Turning to the study itself: Candidate HPV-specific T-cell clones and common TCR motifs came from functional assays in a couple of HPV16-positive patients. Findings of the study overall: The functional HPV-specific definition rests on just a couple of HPV16-positive patients. Candidate HPV-specific clones and E7-related TCR motifs grew in tumor during treatment.

The table came from immunoSEQ multiplex PCR; TCRdb's copy has only in-frame clones and leaves some out. In the table there are about 4,700 clones, about three quarters of which are singletons. Samples were taken several times over chemoradiotherapy. The TCR was taken from a human donor with HPV-associated anogenital cancer. The rearrangement joins TRBV2 to TRBJ2-7; D is undetermined. Here the sequenced sample was tumor tissue, taken from a patient who underwent chemoradiotherapy. In DNA, the CDR3 is TGTGCCAGCAGCCCTCGGTTCTACGAGCAGTACTTC. Translated, it gives CASSPRFYEQYF.